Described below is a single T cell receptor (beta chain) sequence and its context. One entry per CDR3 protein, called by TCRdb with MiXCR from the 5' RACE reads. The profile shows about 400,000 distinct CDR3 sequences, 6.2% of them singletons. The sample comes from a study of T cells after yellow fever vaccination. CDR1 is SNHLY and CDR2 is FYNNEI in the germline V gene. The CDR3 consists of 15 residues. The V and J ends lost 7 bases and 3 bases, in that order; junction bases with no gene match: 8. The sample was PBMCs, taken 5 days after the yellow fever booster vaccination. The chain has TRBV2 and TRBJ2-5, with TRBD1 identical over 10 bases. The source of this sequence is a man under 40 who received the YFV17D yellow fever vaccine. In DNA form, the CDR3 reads TGTGCCAGCATTATCGGCGGACAGGGGGAAGAGACCCAGTACTTC. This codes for CASIIGGQGEETQYF.